What follows is one TCR beta chain and its context. Its target is not known. The data derive from a study of shared clonotypes between healthy human individuals. The run depth of the assay was deep. Method: immunoSEQ multiplex PCR; TCRdb's copy keeps in-frame clones and lacks some. This table has a few million clones, roughly 95% appearing once. The CDR3 runs 14 residues. Germline loops: CDR1 LNHNV, CDR2 YYDKDF (reference sequence). Naive-designated CD8 cells lacked CD45RO, were positively enriched for CCR7, and omitted terminally differentiated effector memory CD45RA+ cells. General observations from the study: An effect of sequencing depth on clonotype sharing among donors was expected. Represented genetic and exposure-history diversity was restricted by having few donors.

The sequence was obtained from a young man in good health. Some clones in this sample may be carry-over from other donors' samples. The chain recombines TRBV15 with TRBJ2-5, with D maybe TRBD1 (5 bases). The J call may be wrong; the DNA end is better matched by TRBJ2-7. Source material: naive CD8+ T cells from PBMCs. CDR3 region: CATSPTGHPYEQYF. As DNA, the CDR3 is TGTGCCACCAGCCCGACCGGACACCCTTACGAGCAGTACTTC.